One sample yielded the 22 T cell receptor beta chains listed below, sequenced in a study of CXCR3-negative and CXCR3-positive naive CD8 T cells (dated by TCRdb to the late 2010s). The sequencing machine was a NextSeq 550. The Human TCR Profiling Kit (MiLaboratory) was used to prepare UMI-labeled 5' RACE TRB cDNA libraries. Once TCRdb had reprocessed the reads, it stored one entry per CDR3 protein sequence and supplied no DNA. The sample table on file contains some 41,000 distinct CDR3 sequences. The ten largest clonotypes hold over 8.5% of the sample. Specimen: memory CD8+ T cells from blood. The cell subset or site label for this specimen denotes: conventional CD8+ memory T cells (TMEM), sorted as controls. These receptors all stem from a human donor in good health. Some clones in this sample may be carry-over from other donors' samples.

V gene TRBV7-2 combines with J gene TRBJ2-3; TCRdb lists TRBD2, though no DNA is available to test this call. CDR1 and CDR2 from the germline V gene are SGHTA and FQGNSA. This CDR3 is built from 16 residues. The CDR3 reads CASSPWTSGYTDTQYF.

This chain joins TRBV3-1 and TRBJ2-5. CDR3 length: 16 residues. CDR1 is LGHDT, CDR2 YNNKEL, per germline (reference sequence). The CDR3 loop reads CASSQTAYVYQETQYF.

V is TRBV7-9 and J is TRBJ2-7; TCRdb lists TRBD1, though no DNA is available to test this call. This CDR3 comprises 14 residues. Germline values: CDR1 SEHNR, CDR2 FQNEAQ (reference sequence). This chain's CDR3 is CASSLVGGGHEQYF.

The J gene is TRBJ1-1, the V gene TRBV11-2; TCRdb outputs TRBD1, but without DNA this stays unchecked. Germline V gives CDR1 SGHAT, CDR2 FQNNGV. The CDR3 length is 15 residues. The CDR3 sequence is CASSTWDSLNTEAFF.

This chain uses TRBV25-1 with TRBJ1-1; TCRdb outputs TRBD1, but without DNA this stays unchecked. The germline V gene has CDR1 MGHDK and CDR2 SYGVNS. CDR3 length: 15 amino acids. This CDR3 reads CASSESGQPNTEAFF.

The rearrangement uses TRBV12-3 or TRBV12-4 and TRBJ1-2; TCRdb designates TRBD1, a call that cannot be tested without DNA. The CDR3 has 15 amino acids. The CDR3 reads CASSLMVRGQDGYTF.

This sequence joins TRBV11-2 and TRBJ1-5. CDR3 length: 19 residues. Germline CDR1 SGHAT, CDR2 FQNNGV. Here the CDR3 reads CASSLGGGGEVPSNQPQHF.

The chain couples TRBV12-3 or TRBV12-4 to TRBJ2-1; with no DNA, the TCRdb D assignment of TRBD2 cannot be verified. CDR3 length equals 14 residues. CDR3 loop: CASSPSGSRYEQFF.

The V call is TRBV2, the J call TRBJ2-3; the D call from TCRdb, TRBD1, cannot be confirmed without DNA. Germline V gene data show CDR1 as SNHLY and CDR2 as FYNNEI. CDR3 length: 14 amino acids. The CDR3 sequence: CASSTGVGTDTQYF.

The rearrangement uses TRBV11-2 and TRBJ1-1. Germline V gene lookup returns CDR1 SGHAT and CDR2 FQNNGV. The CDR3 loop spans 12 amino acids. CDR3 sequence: CASSFGETEAFF.

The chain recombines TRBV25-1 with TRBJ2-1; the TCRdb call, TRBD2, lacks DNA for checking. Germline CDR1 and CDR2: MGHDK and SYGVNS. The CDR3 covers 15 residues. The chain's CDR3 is CASSHKAGYDNEQFF. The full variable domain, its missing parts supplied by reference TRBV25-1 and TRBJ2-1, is EADIYQTPRYLVIGTGKKITLECSQTMGHDKMYWYQQDPGMELHLIHYSYGVNSTEKGDLSSESTVSRIRTEHFPLTLESARPSHTSQYLCASSHKAGYDNEQFFGPGTRLTVL.

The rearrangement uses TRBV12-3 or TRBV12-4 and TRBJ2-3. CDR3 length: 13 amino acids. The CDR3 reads CASNMVGTDTQYF.

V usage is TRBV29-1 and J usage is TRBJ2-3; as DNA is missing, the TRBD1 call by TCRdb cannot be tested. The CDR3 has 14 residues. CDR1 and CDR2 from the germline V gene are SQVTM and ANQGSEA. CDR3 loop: CSVEVGGRADTQYF.

CDR3 region: CASSLPQNTGELFF. The chain uses TRBV12-3 or TRBV12-4 and TRBJ2-2. The CDR3 is made up of 14 amino acids.

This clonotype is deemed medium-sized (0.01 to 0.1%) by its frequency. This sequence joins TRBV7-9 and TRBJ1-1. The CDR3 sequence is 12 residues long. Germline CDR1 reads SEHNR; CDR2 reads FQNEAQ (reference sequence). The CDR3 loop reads CASRAENTEAFF.

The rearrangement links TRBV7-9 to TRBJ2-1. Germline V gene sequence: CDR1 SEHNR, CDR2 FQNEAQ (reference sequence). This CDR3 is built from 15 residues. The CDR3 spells CASSLAGVSYNEQFF. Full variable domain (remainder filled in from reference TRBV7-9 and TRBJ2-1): DTGVSQNPRHKITKRGQNVTFRCDPISEHNRLYWYRQTLGQGPEFLTYFQNEAQLEKSRLLSDRFSAERPKGSFSTLEIQRTEQGDSAMYLCASSLAGVSYNEQFFGPGTRLTVL.

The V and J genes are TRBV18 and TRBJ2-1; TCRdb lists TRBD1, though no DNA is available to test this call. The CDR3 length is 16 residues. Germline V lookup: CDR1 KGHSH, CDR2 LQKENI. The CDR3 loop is CASSPQDRGLGNEQFF.

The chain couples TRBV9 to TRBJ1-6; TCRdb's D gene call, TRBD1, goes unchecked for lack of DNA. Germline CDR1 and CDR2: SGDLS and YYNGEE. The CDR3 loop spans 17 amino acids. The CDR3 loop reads CASSKMGGNTHNSPLHF.

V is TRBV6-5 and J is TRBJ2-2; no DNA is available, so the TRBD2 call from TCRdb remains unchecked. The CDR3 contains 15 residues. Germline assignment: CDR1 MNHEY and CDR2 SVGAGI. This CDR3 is CASSYEDGGTGELFF.

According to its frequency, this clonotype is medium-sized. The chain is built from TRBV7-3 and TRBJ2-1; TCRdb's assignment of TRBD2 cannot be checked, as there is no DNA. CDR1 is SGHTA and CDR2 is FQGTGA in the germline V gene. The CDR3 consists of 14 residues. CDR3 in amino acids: CASSSTGLVNEQFF.

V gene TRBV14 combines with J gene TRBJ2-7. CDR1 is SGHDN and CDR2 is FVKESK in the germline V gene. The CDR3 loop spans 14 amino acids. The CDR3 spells CASSQGSQRYEQYF.

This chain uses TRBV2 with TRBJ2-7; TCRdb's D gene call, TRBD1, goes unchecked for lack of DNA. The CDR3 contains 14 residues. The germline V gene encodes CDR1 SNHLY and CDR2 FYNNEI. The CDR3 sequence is CASSERRGAYEQYF.